Each of the 25 T cell receptor beta chains below was sequenced from the same sample in a study of blood T cell repertoires in COVID-19 (dated by TCRdb to between 2020 and 2021). The method was the immunoSEQ multiplex PCR assay. TCRdb took this table from immuneACCESS and kept in-frame rearrangements with V and J called. Such tables lack part of the clones; where checked against another copy, unresolved V genes explain under half of the gap, and the rest is unexplained. The table for this sample lists roughly 390,000 clones; about 85% of them were counted only once. 3.5% to 4% of the sample rests with the top ten. Sequenced input: peripheral blood. These receptor sequences come from a woman aged 18-29 years with acute or convalescent COVID-19.

This chain links TRBV7-3 with TRBJ2-2, with D unresolved. V shed 2 bases and J shed 3 bases, with 7 bases lying between them. Germline V gene data show CDR1 as SGHTA and CDR2 as FQGTGA. The CDR3 consists of 14 residues. CDR3 DNA sequence: TGTGCCAGCAGCTTAGGGCAACACACCGGGGAGCTGTTTTTT. The encoded protein is CASSLGQHTGELFF.

V is TRBV2 and J is TRBJ1-2; unclear D gene. The germline gives CDR1 SNHLY, CDR2 FYNNEI. CDR3 size: 13 residues. Trimming removed 1 base from V and 3 bases from J, with 6 bases in between. CDR3: CASSEGQYYGYTF. The CDR3 DNA reads TGTGCCAGCAGTGAAGGGCAGTACTATGGCTACACCTTC.

The chain carries TRBV6-5 and TRBJ1-2, with no clear D. V was pared by 6 bases and J by 4 bases, with 15 bases between. This CDR3 region has 14 residues. Per the germline V gene, CDR1 is MNHEY and CDR2 is SVGAGI. CDR3 sequence reads: CASRIAAEIYGYTF. For the CDR3, the DNA is TGTGCCAGCAGGATAGCCGCAGAGATCTATGGCTACACCTTC.

The chain combines TRBV28 with TRBJ2-7, with D possibly being TRBD1 (5 bases). The germline V gene encodes CDR1 MDHEN and CDR2 SYDVKM. Trimming pared 4 bases from V and 2 bases from J, leaving 9 bases between. The CDR3 runs 13 residues. Here the CDR3 DNA reads TGTGCCAGCAGTTCCGCAGGGCCCTACGAGCAGTACTTC. This codes for CASSSAGPYEQYF.

In this sample, this clone turned up a few times. The J gene is TRBJ1-2, the V gene TRBV6-4; 11 nucleotides agree with TRBD1. CDR3 length equals 17 residues. Per the germline V gene, CDR1 is MRHNA and CDR2 is SNTAGT. V lost 8 bases to trimming and J lost 3 bases; unmatched junction nucleotides: 14. The chain's CDR3 is CASCSGQGVRCYYGYTF. The CDR3, as DNA: TGTGCCAGCTGTTCGGGACAGGGGGTAAGATGCTACTATGGCTACACCTTC.

The chain uses TRBV9 and TRBJ2-7; 7 positions agree with TRBD1. CDR1 is SGDLS and CDR2 is YYNGEE in the germline V gene. The CDR3 is 14 residues long. The J segment lost 1 base and the V segment lost 4 bases, leaving 5 bases of the junction unmatched. CDR3 protein: CASSTGQISYEQYF. The CDR3 bases are TGTGCCAGCAGCACGGGACAGATTTCCTACGAGCAGTACTTC. Supplemented by reference TRBV9 and TRBJ2-7, the full variable domain reads DSGVTQTPKHLITATGQRVTLRCSPRSGDLSVYWYQQSLDQGLQFLIQYYNGEERAKGNILERFSAQQFPDLHSELNLSSLELGDSALYFCASSTGQISYEQYFGPGTRLTVT.

The V gene is TRBV5-4, the J gene TRBJ1-3; TRBD1 is a possible D gene (6 bases). The CDR3 contains 17 residues. The germline V gene encodes CDR1 SGHNT and CDR2 YYREEE (reference sequence). The ends were cut back, 3 bases at V and 0 bases at J, with 16 bases in the middle. CDR3 DNA: TGTGCCAGCAGCTCAGGGGACGGCTTCTTCTCTGGAAACACCATATATTTT. Its translation is CASSSGDGFFSGNTIYF.

The chain carries TRBV9 and TRBJ1-1, with 8 bases lining up with TRBD1. The germline CDR1 and CDR2 sequences are SGDLS and YYNGEE. The CDR3 has 16 amino acids. The V and J ends lost 4 bases and 0 bases, in that order; junction bases with no gene match: 8. The CDR3 region is CASSPGQAGVNTEAFF. In DNA, the CDR3 is TGTGCCAGCAGCCCGGGACAGGCCGGTGTGAACACTGAAGCTTTCTTT.

The J gene is TRBJ1-5, the V gene TRBV28; D not resolved. Per the germline V gene, CDR1 is MDHEN and CDR2 is SYDVKM. This CDR3 contains 14 residues. V was shortened by 2 bases and J by 0 bases, with 5 bases between the two germline ends. The CDR3, as DNA: TGTGCCAGCAGTTTAGTAAATAGCAATCAGCCCCAGCATTTT. It specifies CASSLVNSNQPQHF.

V usage is TRBV6-1 and J usage is TRBJ2-7; 12 nucleotides match TRBD2. V lost 3 bases, J lost 2 bases, and 11 bases stayed unmatched. Per the germline V gene, CDR1 is MNHNS and CDR2 is SASEGT. The CDR3 totals 18 residues. CDR3 sequence reads: CASSDRTSGTYRAYEQYF. The CDR3 DNA is TGTGCCAGCAGTGATAGGACTAGCGGGACCTATCGTGCCTACGAGCAGTACTTC.

This rearrangement joins TRBV7-3 to TRBJ2-2; D is unresolved. Germline V CDR1 and CDR2: SGHTA, FQGTGA. CDR3 size: 12 residues. V lost 5 bases, J lost 4 bases, and 5 bases lay in between. The DNA of the CDR3 is TGTGCCAGCAGCCAGATCACCGGGGAGCTGTTTTTT. This codes for CASSQITGELFF.

This chain links TRBV12-3 or TRBV12-4 with TRBJ1-2; 7 nucleotides agree with TRBD1. This CDR3 region has 12 residues. V gave up 6 bases and J gave up 5 bases; unmatched junction bases: 3. CDR3 protein: CASSPTGYGYTF. The DNA of the CDR3 is TGTGCCAGCAGCCCGACAGGGTATGGCTACACCTTC.

The chain combines TRBV6-1 with TRBJ2-7; D remains ambiguous. Trimming pared 1 base from V and 5 bases from J, leaving 9 bases between. CDR1 is MNHNS and CDR2 is SASEGT in the germline V gene. This CDR3 is 13 amino acids long. This CDR3 reads CASSEGASHEQYF. CDR3 DNA: TGTGCCAGCAGTGAAGGGGCATCCCACGAGCAGTACTTC.

The chain joins TRBV5-1 to TRBJ1-2, with 10 nucleotides matching TRBD1. This CDR3 has 16 residues. V shed 3 bases, J shed 4 bases, and the junction held 9 bases outside the gene matches. CDR1 and CDR2 from the germline V gene are SGHRS and YFSETQ. The CDR3 spells CASSYGRDRGSYGYTF. The CDR3 nucleotides read TGCGCCAGCAGCTACGGCCGGGACAGGGGAAGCTATGGCTACACCTTC.

This chain uses TRBV7-9 with TRBJ1-1; D is perhaps TRBD1 (5 bases). This CDR3 is built from 13 residues. Trimming took off 4 bases at V and 10 bases at J, with 16 bases between the two ends. The germline gives CDR1 SEHNR, CDR2 FQNEAQ (reference sequence). The CDR3 DNA reads as TGTGCCAGCAGCTCCCAGGGTACCTCGGCAGCTTTCTTT. This gives the protein CASSSQGTSAAFF. Based on the CDR3 plus reference TRBV7-9 and TRBJ1-1, the full variable domain is DTGVSQNPRHKITKRGQNVTFRCDPISEHNRLYWYRQTLGQGPEFLTYFQNEAQLEKSRLLSDRFSAERPKGSFSTLEIQRTEQGDSAMYLCASSSQGTSAAFFGQGTRLTVV.

The CDR3 DNA reads TGTGCCAGCAGCTCCCAAGGCAGCAGCGGCCGGGATACGCAGTATTTT. Its protein product is CASSSQGSSGRDTQYF. This rearrangement joins TRBV5-6 to TRBJ2-3; maybe TRBD2 (5 bases). CDR3 length: 16 residues. With 3 bases removed from V and 6 bases from J, the gap between germline ends came to 20 bases. Germline loops: CDR1 SGHDT, CDR2 YYEEEE.

The chain links TRBV6-5 to TRBJ1-3, with D possibly TRBD1 on 5 matching bases. This CDR3 is built from 14 residues. Per the germline V gene, CDR1 is MNHEY and CDR2 is SVGAGI. The V and J ends lost 5 bases and 2 bases respectively, with 10 bases between them. The CDR3 nucleotides are TGTGCCAGCAGTCCGACAGATACTGGAAACACCATATATTTT. Its translation: CASSPTDTGNTIYF.

CDR3 nucleotides: TGTGCCACCAGTCGGGGCACAGGGGGGAATCAGCCCCAGCATTTT. It encodes CATSRGTGGNQPQHF. The chain is built from TRBV24-1 and TRBJ1-5, with TRBD1 identical over 8 bases. Losses at the gene ends were 6 bases for V and 4 bases for J; bases not matched to a gene: 7. Germline loops: CDR1 KGHDR, CDR2 SFDVKD. This CDR3 is 15 amino acids long.

This clone was counted a single time. The V and J genes are TRBV3-1 (or the pseudogene TRBV3-2) and TRBJ2-1; D not certain. The V end was cut by 10 bases, the J end by 0 bases, with 10 bases between. The CDR3 runs to 13 residues. The germline V gene has CDR1 LGHDT and CDR2 YNNKEL (reference sequence). The CDR3 nucleotides are TGTGCCACTAGACCTAGCTCCTACAATGAGCAGTTCTTC. Protein sequence: CATRPSSYNEQFF.

The rearrangement uses TRBV19 and TRBJ1-2; tentatively, D is TRBD1 (6 bases). The CDR3 extends over 15 amino acids. Germline assignment: CDR1 LNHDA and CDR2 SQIVND (reference sequence). The germline V and J ends were trimmed by 3 bases and 4 bases, with 15 bases remaining between them. CDR3 protein: CASSIDRRGRYGYTF. The CDR3 coding sequence is TGTGCCAGTAGTATTGACCGCAGGGGCCGCTATGGCTACACCTTC.

The V gene is TRBV6-5, the J gene TRBJ1-1; D may be TRBD1 (5 bases). The germline CDR1 and CDR2 sequences are MNHEY and SVGAGI. V gave up 4 bases and J gave up 8 bases, with 14 bases separating them. The CDR3 has 13 residues. The CDR3 coding sequence is TGTGCCAGCAGTTGGAGACAGCCCGCGGAAGCTTTCTTT. It yields the protein CASSWRQPAEAFF.

This clone has a single count. The chain is built from TRBV3-1 (or the pseudogene TRBV3-2) and TRBJ2-1; no reliable D call. CDR1 and CDR2 from the germline V gene are LGHDT and YNNKEL (reference sequence). This CDR3 contains 14 residues. With 4 bases removed from V and 6 bases from J, the gap between germline ends came to 13 bases. CDR3 sequence (DNA): TGTGCCAGCAGCCTCACCACTACTGCCAATGAGCAGTTCTTC. It codes for CASSLTTTANEQFF.

The chain carries TRBV7-3 and TRBJ2-6; a possible D gene is TRBD1 (6 bases). The germline V gene encodes CDR1 SGHTA and CDR2 FQGTGA. V lost 0 bases and J lost 0, with 6 bases in between. The CDR3 sequence is 16 residues long. The CDR3 coding sequence is TGTGCCAGCAGCTTAACGGACAGCTCTGGGGCCAACGTCCTGACTTTC. Protein product: CASSLTDSSGANVLTF.

V is TRBV13 and J is TRBJ2-7; D unresolved. The CDR3 spans 14 residues. Looked up from germline, CDR1 is PRHDT and CDR2 is FYEKMQ (reference sequence). Trimming pared 6 bases from V and 0 bases from J, leaving 12 bases between. CDR3 sequence (DNA): TGTGCCAGCAGTCTTGTAAAGAGCTCCTACGAGCAGTACTTC. Protein: CASSLVKSSYEQYF.

V gene TRBV6-5 combines with J gene TRBJ2-1; TRBD2 agrees at 7 bases. This CDR3 region has 15 residues. V was clipped by 4 bases and J by 4 bases; unmatched bases: 7. CDR1 and CDR2 from the germline V gene are MNHEY and SVGAGI. The CDR3 DNA sequence: TGTGCCAGCAGTTCGATCGCTAGCGGATACAATGAGCAGTTCTTC. It yields the protein CASSSIASGYNEQFF.